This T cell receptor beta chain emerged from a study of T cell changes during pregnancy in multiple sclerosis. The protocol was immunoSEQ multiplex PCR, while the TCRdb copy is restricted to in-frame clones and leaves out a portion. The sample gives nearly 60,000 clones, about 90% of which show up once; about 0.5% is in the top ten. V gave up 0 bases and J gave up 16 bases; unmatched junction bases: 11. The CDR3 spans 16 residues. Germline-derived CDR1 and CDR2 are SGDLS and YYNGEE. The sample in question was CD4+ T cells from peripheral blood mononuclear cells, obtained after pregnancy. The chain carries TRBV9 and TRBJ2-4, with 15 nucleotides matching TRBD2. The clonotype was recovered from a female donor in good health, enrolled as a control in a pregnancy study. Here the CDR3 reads CASSVDPGLAGGLPYF. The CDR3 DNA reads TGTGCCAGCAGCGTAGACCCGGGACTAGCGGGGGGTCTTCCCTACTTC.